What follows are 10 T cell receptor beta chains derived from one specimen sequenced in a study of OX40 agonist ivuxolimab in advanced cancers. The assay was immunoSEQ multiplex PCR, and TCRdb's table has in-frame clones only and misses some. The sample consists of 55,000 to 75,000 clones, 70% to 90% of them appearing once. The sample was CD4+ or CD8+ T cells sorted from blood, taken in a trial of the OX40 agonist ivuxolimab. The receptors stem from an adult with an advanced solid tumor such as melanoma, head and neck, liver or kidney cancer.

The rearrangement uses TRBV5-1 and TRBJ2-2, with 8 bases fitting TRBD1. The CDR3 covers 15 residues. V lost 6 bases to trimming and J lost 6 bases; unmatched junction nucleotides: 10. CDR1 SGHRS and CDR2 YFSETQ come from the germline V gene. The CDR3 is CASTSPETGAGELFF. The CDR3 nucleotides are TGCGCCAGCACCTCGCCAGAGACAGGGGCCGGGGAGCTGTTTTTT. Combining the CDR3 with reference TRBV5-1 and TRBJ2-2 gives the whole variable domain KAGVTQTPRYLIKTRGQQVTLSCSPISGHRSVSWYQQTPGQGLQFLFEYFSETQRNKGNFPGRFSGRQFSNSRSEMNVSTLELGDSALYLCASTSPETGAGELFFGEGSRLTVL.

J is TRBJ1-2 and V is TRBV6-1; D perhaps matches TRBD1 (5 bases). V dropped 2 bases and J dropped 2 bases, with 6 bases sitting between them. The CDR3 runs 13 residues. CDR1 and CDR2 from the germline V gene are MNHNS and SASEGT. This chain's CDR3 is CASSESGNYGYTF. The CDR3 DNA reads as TGTGCCAGCAGTGAATCAGGGAACTATGGCTACACCTTC.

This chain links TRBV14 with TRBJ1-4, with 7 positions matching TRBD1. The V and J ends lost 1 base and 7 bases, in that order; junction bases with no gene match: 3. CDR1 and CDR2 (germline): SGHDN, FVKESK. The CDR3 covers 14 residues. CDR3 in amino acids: CASSQAGGGEKLFF. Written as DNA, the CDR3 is TGTGCCAGCAGCCAAGCAGGGGGTGGTGAAAAACTGTTTTTT. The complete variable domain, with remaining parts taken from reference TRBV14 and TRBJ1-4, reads EAGVTQFPSHSVIEKGQTVTLRCDPISGHDNLYWYRRVMGKEIKFLLHFVKESKQDESGMPNNRFLAERTGGTYSTLKVQPAELEDSGVYFCASSQAGGGEKLFFGSGTQLSVL.

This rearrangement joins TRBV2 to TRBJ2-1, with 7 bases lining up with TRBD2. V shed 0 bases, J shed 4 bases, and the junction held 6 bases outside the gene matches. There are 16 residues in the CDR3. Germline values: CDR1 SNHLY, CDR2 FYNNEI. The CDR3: CASSEAGGSRYNEQFF. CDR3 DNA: TGTGCCAGCAGTGAAGCGGGAGGGAGCAGGTACAATGAGCAGTTCTTC.

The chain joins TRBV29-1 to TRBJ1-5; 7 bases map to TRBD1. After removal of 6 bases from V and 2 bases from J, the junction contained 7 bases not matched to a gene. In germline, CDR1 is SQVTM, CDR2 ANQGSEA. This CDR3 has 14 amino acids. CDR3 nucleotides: TGCAGCGTCGGTACAGGGGTAGGCAATCAGCCCCAGCATTTT. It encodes CSVGTGVGNQPQHF.

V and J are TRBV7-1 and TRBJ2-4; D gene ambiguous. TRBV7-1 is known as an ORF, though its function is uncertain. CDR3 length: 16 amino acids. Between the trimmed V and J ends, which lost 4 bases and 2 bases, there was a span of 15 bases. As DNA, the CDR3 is TGTGCCAGCAGCTTAGATCTGCATAGACCCAAAAACATTCAGTACTTC. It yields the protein CASSLDLHRPKNIQYF.

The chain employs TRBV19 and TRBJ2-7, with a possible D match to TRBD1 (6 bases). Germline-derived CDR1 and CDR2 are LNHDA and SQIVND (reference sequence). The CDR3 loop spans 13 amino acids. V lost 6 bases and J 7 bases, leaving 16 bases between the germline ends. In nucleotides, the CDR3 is TGTGCCAGTAGCCAAAACACCGGGACAGAGCAGTACTTC. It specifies CASSQNTGTEQYF.

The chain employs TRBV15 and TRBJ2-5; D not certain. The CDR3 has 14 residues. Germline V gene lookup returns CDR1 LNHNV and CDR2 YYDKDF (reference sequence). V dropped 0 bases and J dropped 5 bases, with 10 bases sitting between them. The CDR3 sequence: CATSRDRGTETQYF. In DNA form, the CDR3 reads TGTGCCACCAGCAGAGACCGTGGTACGGAGACCCAGTACTTC.

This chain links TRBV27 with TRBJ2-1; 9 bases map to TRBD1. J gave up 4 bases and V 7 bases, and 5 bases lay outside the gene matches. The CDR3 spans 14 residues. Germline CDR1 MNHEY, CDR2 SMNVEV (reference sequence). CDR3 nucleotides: TGTGCCAGCACGCGGACAGGGGTGTACAATGAGCAGTTCTTC. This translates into CASTRTGVYNEQFF.

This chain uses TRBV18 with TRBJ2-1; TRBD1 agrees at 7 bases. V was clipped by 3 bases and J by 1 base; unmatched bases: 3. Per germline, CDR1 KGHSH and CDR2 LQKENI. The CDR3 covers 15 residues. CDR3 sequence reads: CASSPQGESYNEQFF. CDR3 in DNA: TGTGCCAGCTCACCCCAGGGGGAGTCCTACAATGAGCAGTTCTTC.